This is a list of T cell receptor beta chains from one sample in a study of cytomegalovirus exposure and HLA in healthy donors. Assay: immunoSEQ multiplex PCR; the TCRdb copy retains only in-frame clones and omits some. The sample contains roughly 140,000 clones, roughly 80% of which appear only once. Sequenced: PBMCs. The receptors were sampled from a man between 40 and 49 years old in good health and CMV-seronegative. Each CDR3 is given with its conserved first and last residue. A D gene is named only where the DNA matches it firmly.

v_call: TRBV5-1; j_call: TRBJ2-7; d_call: .; cdr3_aa: CASSLASGTPYEQYF; cdr3_nt: TGCGCCAGCAGCTTGGCATCGGGAACCCCCTACGAGCAGTACTTC
v_call: TRBV6-5; j_call: TRBJ2-7; d_call: TRBD1; cdr3_aa: CASSYDPRDRVYEQYF; cdr3_nt: TGTGCCAGCAGTTACGACCCGCGGGACAGGGTCTACGAGCAGTACTTC
v_call: TRBV7-2; j_call: TRBJ1-1; d_call: TRBD1; cdr3_aa: CASSPRQGNTEAFF; cdr3_nt: TGTGCCAGCAGCCCTCGACAGGGCAACACTGAAGCTTTCTTT
v_call: TRBV5-1; j_call: TRBJ2-4; d_call: TRBD2; cdr3_aa: CASSSGTSGGAGNIQYF; cdr3_nt: TGCGCCAGCAGCTCAGGGACTAGCGGGGGGGCAGGAAACATTCAGTACTTC
v_call: TRBV28; j_call: TRBJ2-1; d_call: TRBD1; cdr3_aa: CASSPGTAGYNEQFF; cdr3_nt: TGTGCCAGCAGTCCCGGGACAGCTGGCTACAATGAGCAGTTCTTC
v_call: TRBV6-5; j_call: TRBJ1-3; d_call: .; cdr3_aa: CASSYSRPTSGNTIYF; cdr3_nt: TGTGCCAGCAGTTACTCGAGGCCAACCTCTGGAAACACCATATATTTT
v_call: TRBV7-2; j_call: TRBJ2-1; d_call: .; cdr3_aa: CASSLERGSYNEQFF; cdr3_nt: TGTGCCAGCAGCTTAGAAAGGGGATCCTACAATGAGCAGTTCTTC
v_call: TRBV5-1; j_call: TRBJ2-1; d_call: TRBD2; cdr3_aa: CASSPTSGGGSYNEQFF; cdr3_nt: TGCGCCAGCAGCCCAACTAGCGGGGGTGGCTCCTACAATGAGCAGTTCTTC
v_call: TRBV25-1; j_call: TRBJ2-2; d_call: .; cdr3_aa: CASSEYRGGAGELFF; cdr3_nt: TGTGCCAGCAGTGAATATAGGGGTGGGGCCGGGGAGCTGTTTTTT
v_call: TRBV6-5; j_call: TRBJ2-5; d_call: .; cdr3_aa: CASSYSRGGGYATQYF; cdr3_nt: TGTGCCAGCAGTTACTCGAGGGGGGGCGGTTACGCGACCCAGTACTTC
v_call: TRBV6-6; j_call: TRBJ2-1; d_call: .; cdr3_aa: CASSRPSGEQFF; cdr3_nt: TGTGCCAGCAGCCGACCCAGCGGTGAGCAGTTCTTC
v_call: TRBV4-1; j_call: TRBJ2-7; d_call: .; cdr3_aa: CASSQDRGAGRAPYEQYF; cdr3_nt: TGCGCCAGCAGCCAAGATCGGGGGGCGGGACGGGCCCCCTACGAGCAGTACTTC
v_call: TRBV19; j_call: TRBJ1-2; d_call: .; cdr3_aa: CASSIVHRVNYGYTF; cdr3_nt: TGTGCCAGTAGTATAGTTCACAGGGTGAACTATGGCTACACCTTC
v_call: TRBV7-2; j_call: TRBJ2-2; d_call: TRBD1; cdr3_aa: CASSPRDSSTGELFF; cdr3_nt: TGTGCCAGCAGCCCACGGGACAGCTCCACCGGGGAGCTGTTTTTT
v_call: TRBV14; j_call: TRBJ1-1; d_call: .; cdr3_aa: CASSQDSGMNTEAFF; cdr3_nt: TGTGCCAGCAGCCAAGATTCAGGTATGAACACTGAAGCTTTCTTT
v_call: TRBV5-5; j_call: TRBJ1-6; d_call: TRBD1; cdr3_aa: CASSGDRAYNSPLHF; cdr3_nt: TGTGCCAGCAGCGGGGACAGGGCCTATAATTCACCCCTCCACTTT
v_call: TRBV28; j_call: TRBJ1-2; d_call: .; cdr3_aa: CASSAAGANYGYTF; cdr3_nt: TGTGCCAGCAGTGCCGCGGGAGCTAACTATGGCTACACCTTC
v_call: TRBV15; j_call: TRBJ2-3; d_call: .; cdr3_aa: CATSNLARSSTDTQYF; cdr3_nt: TGTGCCACCAGCAATCTAGCCCGCTCTAGCACAGATACGCAGTATTTT
v_call: TRBV27; j_call: TRBJ2-7; d_call: .; cdr3_aa: CASSASGGPYEQYF; cdr3_nt: TGTGCCAGCAGTGCCTCCGGAGGCCCCTACGAGCAGTACTTC
v_call: TRBV15; j_call: TRBJ1-6; d_call: .; cdr3_aa: CATSRNRDNSPLHF; cdr3_nt: TGTGCCACCAGCAGAAACAGGGATAATTCACCCCTCCACTTT